This T cell receptor beta chain was documented in a study of identical twins. Study results and limitations: When twins shared out-of-frame alpha sequences, those sequences had excess low generation probability. The conclusions drew on cross-sectional statistical analysis instead of tracking the same donors.

Concerning this clonotype: What it binds is unknown.

The germline gives CDR1 MGHDK, CDR2 SYGVNS. CDR3 length: 15 residues. The trim removed 1 base at V and 4 bases at J, leaving 0 bases unmatched. Template switching added a universal primer site; cDNA carried unique molecular identifiers. Each CDR3 protein gets one entry after TCRdb re-called the 5' RACE reads with MiXCR. The sample yields roughly 1,500,000 distinct CDR3 sequences, 32% seen once. This TCR derives from a newborn girl in good health. The sample was cord blood. The J gene is TRBJ2-2, the V gene TRBV25-1; 10 bases fit TRBD1. CDR3: CASSEWTGGTGELFF. The DNA for the CDR3 is TGTGCCAGCAGTGAATGGACAGGGGGCACCGGGGAGCTGTTTTTT. Full variable domain (remainder filled in from reference TRBV25-1 and TRBJ2-2): EADIYQTPRYLVIGTGKKITLECSQTMGHDKMYWYQQDPGMELHLIHYSYGVNSTEKGDLSSESTVSRIRTEHFPLTLESARPSHTSQYLCASSEWTGGTGELFFGEGSRLTVL.